The present T cell receptor (beta chain) was sequenced within a study of T-cell reconstitution after alpha-beta-depleted transplantation in children (dated by TCRdb to the mid-2010s). Background for the entire study: Using TCR repertoire profiling, the study followed T-cell immune reconstitution in a quantitative way in children after TCRalphabeta/CD19-depleted allogeneic hematopoietic cell transplantation.

The library was produced with PCR. Reads for this sample came from an Illumina HiSeq 2500. Molecular barcoding was employed in the preparation of TCR libraries, with unique molecular identifiers being used to normalize TCRbeta repertoire quantification. TCRdb passed the public sequencing reads through fastp at Q25 and MiXCR, retaining productive beta sequences. Each entry merges the rows of one CDR3 protein and shows their most common DNA and genes. The sample table records around 600,000 distinct CDR3 sequences; roughly 10% of these occur just once. The top ten constitute about 4.3% of the sample. The trim is 3 bases for V and 2 bases for J, with a gap of 8 bases between the germline ends. From its cysteine to its phenylalanine, the CDR3 spans 15 amino acids. Of the read, only the CDR3 DNA is kept; its 45 bases are in frame from base 1. Via the germline V gene (reference sequence), CDR1 is LNHNV and CDR2 YYDKDF.

Turning to this clonotype: Its recognized antigen is unknown. The sample holds no much larger clone one base away, and base qualities are not on file.

The sequencing here drew on PBMCs from the stem cell graft donor, taken from the stem cell graft. The rearranged chain carries TRBV15 and TRBJ2-6; the D segment cannot be called with confidence. This TCR was sampled from a human donor who donated a stem cell graft to a child with acute myeloid leukemia. The DNA sequence is TGTGCCACCAGCAGGGATGTGACTGGGGCCAACGTCCTGACTTTC. Protein translation: CATSRDVTGANVLTF.